Listed below are T cell receptor beta chains from one sample, sequenced in a study of T-cell memory formation after mild COVID-19. TCRdb redid the calling of the 5' RACE reads with MiXCR, one entry per CDR3 protein. The sample yields under 50,000 distinct CDR3 sequences, around 25% seen once. The sequenced sample was PBMCs or a T cell subset sorted from them (not recorded which). The receptors were sampled from a man younger than 35 who had mild COVID-19 (a few samples of this study predate the infection). Cell type and time point are not known. CDR3s include the opening cysteine and the closing phenylalanine or tryptophan. The D gene is left open where the match is weak. A clone size is listed for some rows: how often the clone was seen (once, few, many), or a class if it is expanded.

j_call clone_size d_call v_call cdr3_nt cdr3_aa
TRBJ2-2 few - TRBV5-1 TGCGCCAGCAGCTTGGTCGGAGGGTCAAATCTCGCCGGGGAGCTGTTTTTT CASSLVGGSNLAGELFF
TRBJ2-5 - TRBD2 TRBV4-3 TGCGCCAGCAGCCAAGGTCCGCCGGGCAGCGGGGAAGAGACCCAGTACTTC CASSQGPPGSGEETQYF
TRBJ2-3 - - TRBV3-1 TGTGCCAGCAGCCCAGTGGGGAGGAGCTCTACAGATACGCAGTATTTT CASSPVGRSSTDTQYF
TRBJ1-5 few - TRBV11-2 TGTGCCAGCAGCTCGGGCCATGTTAGCAATCAGCCCCAGCATTTT CASSSGHVSNQPQHF
TRBJ2-5 - TRBD1 TRBV18 TGTGCCAGCTCACCCGGACAGGGAGAGACCCAGTACTTC CASSPGQGETQYF
TRBJ1-4 many - TRBV7-9 TGTGCCAGCAGCTTAACTCAGACAGGATGGGGTGAAAAACTGTTTTTT CASSLTQTGWGEKLFF
TRBJ1-2 few - TRBV6-5 TGTGCCAGCAGTGTCAATACCGGGGCCGGCTATGGCTACACCTTC CASSVNTGAGYGYTF
TRBJ2-1 many TRBD2 TRBV5-1 TGCGCCAGCAGCCAGCGGGGGGTAAAACCGTACAATGAGCAGTTCTTC CASSQRGVKPYNEQFF
TRBJ1-1 - - TRBV28 TGTGCCAGCGACTTTGCGGGACAAGGGAACACTGAAGCTTTCTTT CASDFAGQGNTEAFF
TRBJ2-1 few TRBD1 TRBV5-1 TGCGCCAGCAGCTACCGGGACAGGGCTGCCAATGAGCAGTTCTTC CASSYRDRAANEQFF
TRBJ2-3 few TRBD2 TRBV6-5 TGTGCCAGCAGTCCCAGGACTAGCGGGACAGATACGCAGTATTTT CASSPRTSGTDTQYF
TRBJ1-2 few - TRBV7-2 TGTGCCAGCAGTTCCGCCCCGGGCAACTATGGCTACACCTTC CASSSAPGNYGYTF
TRBJ2-1 - - TRBV6-5 TGTGCCAGCACGCCGGGGAGGGGGACCTACAATGAGCAGTTCTTC CASTPGRGTYNEQFF
TRBJ2-1 - - TRBV6-5 TGTGCCAGCAGTTACTCGACGGAGAGCTCCTACAATGAGCAGTTCTTC CASSYSTESSYNEQFF
TRBJ2-5 few - TRBV7-2 TGTGCCAGCAGCCCAGAGGGGGTAGCAGCGTACCAAGAGACCCAGTACTTC CASSPEGVAAYQETQYF
TRBJ2-3 - TRBD2 TRBV4-2 TGTGCCAGCAGCCAAGTTCTCAGCGGGGGGGCCAAAGATACGCAGTATTTT CASSQVLSGGAKDTQYF
TRBJ2-3 - - TRBV29-1 TGCAGCGTTGGCCCCCAACTAGAGAACACAGATACGCAGTATTTT CSVGPQLENTDTQYF
TRBJ2-1 many TRBD1 TRBV5-1 TGCGCCAGCAGCTTGCAGGGGGATGAGCAGTTCTTC CASSLQGDEQFF
TRBJ1-4 - - TRBV7-6 TGTGCCAGCAGCCTGGGACTGGAAAATGAAAAACTGTTTTTT CASSLGLENEKLFF
TRBJ1-3 - - TRBV4-1 TGCGCCAGCAGCCAGATCCCCTCCGGGATCTCTGGAAACACCATATATTTT CASSQIPSGISGNTIYF
TRBJ1-1 few - TRBV7-8 TGTGCCAGCAGCCAGGAGGGGGGAAACCCTGAAGCTTTCTTT CASSQEGGNPEAFF
TRBJ2-5 - TRBD1 TRBV6-2/TRBV6-3 TGTGCCAGCAGCCGCATGGACAGGGGGCAAGAGACCCAGTACTTC CASSRMDRGQETQYF
TRBJ2-3 - - TRBV14 TGTGCCAGCAGCCTCGCCGGCGTTAGCACAGATACGCAGTATTTT CASSLAGVSTDTQYF
TRBJ1-5 few - TRBV10-3 TGTGCCATCAGTGAGGGCGGAAGCAATCAGCCCCAGCATTTT CAISEGGSNQPQHF
TRBJ2-7 few TRBD2 TRBV7-9 TGTGCCAGCAGCGCCGGACTAGCGGGGGCCTCATCCTACGAGCAGTACTTC CASSAGLAGASSYEQYF
TRBJ2-3 few TRBD2 TRBV7-9 TGTGCCAGCAGCGACGGGACTAGCGGGGAAAGGGATACGCAGTATTTT CASSDGTSGERDTQYF